These 18 T cell receptor beta chains originate from one sample sequenced in a study of early T cells in non-severe SARS-CoV-2 infection. TCRdb recomputed calls from the 5' RACE reads with MiXCR, one row per CDR3 protein. In the table there are about 19,000 distinct CDR3 sequences, over 4% of which are singletons. The sample consisted of whole blood. Receptor source: an adult who was a healthcare worker with PCR-confirmed SARS-CoV-2 infection or an uninfected control (not recorded which).

This clonotype has ten or more counts. The chain joins TRBV7-6 to TRBJ1-1, with D tentatively TRBD1 (6 bases). Per germline, CDR1 SGHVS and CDR2 FNYEAQ. The CDR3 covers 14 residues. The V and J ends lost 1 base and 6 bases respectively, with 12 bases between them. CDR3 residues: CASSLGDGQSEAFF. The CDR3 region has the DNA TGTGCCAGCAGCTTAGGGGACGGACAGTCTGAAGCTTTCTTT.

This clonotype showed up many times. This chain links TRBV19 with TRBJ2-5; D gene ambiguous. CDR1 is LNHDA, CDR2 SQIVND, per germline (reference sequence). The CDR3 consists of 14 residues. Trimming shortened V by 1 base and J by 1 base, and 7 bases separated the two germline ends. This CDR3 is CASSIAAGQETQYF. As DNA, the CDR3 is TGTGCCAGTAGTATAGCGGCTGGCCAAGAGACCCAGTACTTC.

This clonotype was seen ten or more times. This sequence joins TRBV18 and TRBJ1-2, with TRBD1 matching 7 bases. V shed 5 bases, J shed 1 base, and the junction held 7 bases outside the gene matches. The CDR3 sequence is 15 residues long. Germline CDR1 reads KGHSH; CDR2 reads LQKENI. CDR3 nucleotide sequence: TGTGCCAGCTCAGCGGGACAGAGGCATAACTATGGCTACACCTTC. Translating gives CASSAGQRHNYGYTF.

This clonotype has a count of ten or more. V usage is TRBV20-1 and J usage is TRBJ2-1; 9 bases agree with TRBD2. V shed 4 bases, J shed 2 bases, and the junction held 6 bases outside the gene matches. The germline gives CDR1 DFQATT, CDR2 SNEGSKA (reference sequence). The length of the CDR3 is 15 residues. The CDR3, as DNA: TGCAGTGCTACTCAAGCGGGGGGTACCTACAATGAGCAGTTCTTC. Its protein is CSATQAGGTYNEQFF.

There are many counts of this clonotype. The gene calls are TRBV7-8 and TRBJ1-2; D uncertain. V was trimmed by 3 bases and J by 5 bases, leaving 10 bases between them. CDR3 length: 13 residues. Germline V lookup: CDR1 SGHVS, CDR2 FQNEAQ. The DNA for the CDR3 is TGTGCCAGCAGCTTTCGAGGGTTTTATGGCTACACCTTC. It translates to CASSFRGFYGYTF.

This clonotype was seen many times. This sequence joins TRBV7-6 and TRBJ2-7, with unresolved D. Germline values: CDR1 SGHVS, CDR2 FNYEAQ. The CDR3 runs to 13 residues. V gave up 1 base and J gave up 6 bases, with 10 bases separating them. Written as DNA, the CDR3 is TGTGCCAGCAGCTTAGGGCAGGAGTCCGAGCAGTACTTC. Its protein product is CASSLGQESEQYF.

There are a few counts of this clonotype. The V gene is TRBV28, the J gene TRBJ1-4; D gene unclear. V was trimmed by 7 bases and J by 7 bases, leaving 16 bases between them. CDR1 is MDHEN and CDR2 is SYDVKM in the germline V gene. There are 14 residues in the CDR3. Here the CDR3 reads CASTSAEPREKLFF. The CDR3, as DNA: TGTGCCAGCACCTCGGCCGAGCCTCGTGAAAAACTGTTTTTT.

This clonotype was observed many times. The chain has TRBV12-3 or TRBV12-4 and TRBJ2-3; TRBD2 is a possible D gene (6 bases). V was shortened by 3 bases and J by 2 bases, with 12 bases between the two germline ends. The CDR3 runs to 15 residues. CDR3 amino acids: CASSFGSGITDTQYF. Here the CDR3 DNA reads TGTGCCAGCAGTTTCGGTAGCGGTATCACAGATACGCAGTATTTT.

This clonotype has ten or more counts. The CDR3 DNA follows: TGTGCCAGCAGCCCCCTAGCGGGGGGCCGCTCGAACACCGGGGAGCTGTTTTTT. This gives the protein CASSPLAGGRSNTGELFF. The chain has TRBV12-3 or TRBV12-4 and TRBJ2-2, with 11 bases identical to TRBD2. J lost 0 bases, V lost 6 bases, and 9 bases had no gene match. This CDR3 spans 18 amino acids.

The CDR3 here is CSANRANYGYTF. CDR3 in DNA: TGCAGTGCTAACAGAGCTAACTATGGCTACACCTTC. The chain has TRBV20-1 and TRBJ1-2; D not certain. Germline-derived CDR1 and CDR2 are DFQATT and SNEGSKA (reference sequence). This CDR3 is built from 12 residues. Trimming left V 4 bases short and J 0 bases short, with 6 bases between.

This clonotype was recorded many times. The CDR3 DNA follows: TGTGCCATCAGAGAGAACACTGAAGCTTTCTTT. This sequence encodes CAIRENTEAFF. The rearrangement joins TRBV10-3 to TRBJ1-1; unclear D gene. Deletions cut 6 bases from V and 1 base from J, with 3 bases between. The V gene's germline CDR1 is ENHRY and CDR2 SYGVKD. This CDR3 has 11 amino acids.

The chain has TRBV5-1 and TRBJ1-1; TRBD1 aligns across 7 bases. This CDR3 has 13 amino acids. The V and J ends lost 4 bases and 8 bases, in that order; junction bases with no gene match: 8. Germline assignment: CDR1 SGHRS and CDR2 YFSETQ. The CDR3 DNA reads as TGCGCCAGCAGCCAGGACAGGCGGGCCGAAGCTTTCTTT. Encoded protein: CASSQDRRAEAFF.

This clonotype has ten or more counts. The rearrangement uses TRBV4-1 and TRBJ1-5; D unclear. The CDR3 is 16 residues long. CDR1 MGHRA and CDR2 YSYEKL come from the germline V gene. The ends were cut back, 0 bases at V and 5 bases at J, with 14 bases in the middle. The CDR3 region is CASSQDEVGLDQPQHF. The CDR3 nucleotides read TGCGCCAGCAGCCAAGATGAGGTAGGGCTCGATCAGCCCCAGCATTTT.

This clonotype has ten or more counts. The chain couples TRBV5-1 to TRBJ2-5, with D unresolved. The CDR3 contains 13 residues. Looked up from germline, CDR1 is SGHRS and CDR2 is YFSETQ. Trimming took 0 bases from V and 2 from J, leaving 5 bases between them. This CDR3 reads CASSLEAQETQYF. The CDR3 DNA reads TGCGCCAGCAGCTTGGAGGCTCAAGAGACCCAGTACTTC.

This clonotype qualifies as medium-sized. The chain is built from TRBV28 and TRBJ2-4; D is perhaps TRBD1 or TRBD2 (5 bases each). Trimming pared 6 bases from V and 8 bases from J, leaving 17 bases between. The germline gives CDR1 MDHEN, CDR2 SYDVKM. The CDR3 contains 14 residues. The CDR3 DNA reads TGTGCCAGCAGCTTAAACCTGGGACCAGACATTCAGTACTTC. Translation gives CASSLNLGPDIQYF.

This clonotype is deemed medium-sized (0.01 to 0.1%). The V and J genes are TRBV7-3 and TRBJ1-5; weak D call: TRBD1 (6 bases). The CDR3 runs to 13 residues. CDR1 and CDR2 (germline): SGHTA, FQGTGA. Trimming left V 5 bases short and J 7 bases short, with 12 bases between. The CDR3 loop is CASSQTGGQPQHF. The CDR3 bases are TGTGCCAGCAGCCAAACGGGGGGCCAGCCCCAGCATTTT.

This clonotype was detected many times. This chain joins TRBV27 and TRBJ2-7; a weak D match, TRBD2 (7 bases). The CDR3 has 16 amino acids. The V gene lost 2 bases and the J gene lost 3 bases, with 17 bases spanning the gap. Germline V gene data show CDR1 as MNHEY and CDR2 as SMNVEV (reference sequence). The CDR3 reads CASSLSKRRGGYEQYF. The CDR3 DNA reads as TGTGCCAGCAGTTTAAGTAAAAGAAGGGGGGGCTACGAGCAGTACTTC.

This clonotype was recorded at least ten times. The gene calls are TRBV7-8 and TRBJ2-6; the D is unclear. V lost 2 bases to trimming and J lost 6 bases, with 5 bases between them. This CDR3 comprises 13 residues. The germline V gene has CDR1 SGHVS and CDR2 FQNEAQ. Here the CDR3 reads CASSLNKANVLTF. The CDR3 DNA reads TGTGCCAGCAGCTTAAATAAGGCCAACGTCCTGACTTTC. The whole variable domain, remainder taken from reference TRBV7-8 and TRBJ2-6, is GAGVSQSPRYKVAKRGQDVALRCDPISGHVSLFWYQQALGQGPEFLTYFQNEAQLDKSGLPSDRFFAERPEGSVSTLKIQRTQQEDSAVYLCASSLNKANVLTFGAGSRLTVL.